This T cell receptor beta chain appears in the sequencing data of a study of blood T cells in healthy people across ages. General study findings and limits: Long-lived donors had more naive CD4+ cells and higher diversity than aged donors. The fall in TCR beta diversity per million T cells was roughly linear with age.

Germline CDR1 reads GTSNPN; CDR2 reads SVGIG (reference sequence). The CDR3 covers 16 residues. The trim removed 2 bases at V and 0 bases at J, leaving 4 bases unmatched. A second PCR, run for roughly 7 to 12 cycles, used a sample-barcoded 5' primer plus a J-beta primer mix. TCRdb processed the 5' RACE reads anew with MiXCR; each CDR3 protein has one entry. The repertoire includes approximately 810,000 distinct CDR3 sequences, about 30% of them detected once, and 17% sits in the top ten. This clonotype has more than one count but fewer than ten. Its matching antigen is unknown. Material for sequencing was blood. The rearrangement links TRBV30 to TRBJ2-3; 11 positions agree with TRBD2. The receptor comes from a woman of 80 years or more in good health. CDR3: CAWSRLAGGSTDTQYF. The CDR3 nucleotides read TGTGCCTGGAGTCGGCTAGCGGGGGGAAGCACAGATACGCAGTATTTT.